A single sample is the source of the 3 T cell receptor beta chains below, sequenced in a study of regulatory dendritic cells for organ transplantation. Clones were read by immunoSEQ multiplex PCR, and TCRdb kept only the in-frame ones, dropping some. The profile shows fewer than 25,000 clones, about 79% of them singletons. The material sequenced was memory CD4+ T cells from blood. Subset noted: CD45RO+ memory T cells. Receptor source: a human donor in good health.

DNA for the CDR3: TGTGCCAGCAGCCCCTGGTCAGGGATGAAGGCCTACGAGCAGTACTTC. As protein: CASSPWSGMKAYEQYF. This chain links TRBV5-6 with TRBJ2-7; a weak D match, TRBD1 (5 bases). CDR3 length: 16 amino acids. From germline, CDR1 is SGHDT and CDR2 YYEEEE. Trimming cost V 4 bases and J 2 bases, with 19 bases left between them.

The chain joins TRBV6-5 to TRBJ1-6; 7 nucleotides agree with TRBD1. V was pared by 6 bases and J by 7 bases, with 9 bases of the junction left unmatched. From germline, CDR1 is MNHEY and CDR2 SVGAGI. CDR3 size: 15 residues. The chain's CDR3 is CASRSPGTENSPLHF. The CDR3 DNA reads as TGTGCCAGCAGATCCCCCGGGACAGAGAATTCACCCCTCCACTTT.

The CDR3 protein is CASSFTSGGAGETQYF. The CDR3 DNA reads TGTGCCAGCAGCTTTACTAGCGGGGGGGCCGGGGAGACCCAGTACTTC. This rearrangement joins TRBV7-2 to TRBJ2-5, with 13 bases aligning to TRBD2. CDR1 is SGHTA and CDR2 is FQGNSA in the germline V gene. This CDR3 has 16 residues. J gave up 5 bases and V 3 bases, and 6 bases lay outside the gene matches.